A selection of T cell receptor beta chains follows, all from one sample in a study of cytomegalovirus exposure and HLA in healthy donors. Repertoires were generated with immunoSEQ multiplex PCR, while TCRdb's copy carries only in-frame clones and drops some. The table for this sample gives 150,000 to 200,000 clones. Sequencing was performed on PBMCs. The receptors were gathered from a man aged 25 to 40 in good health and CMV-seronegative. The CDR3 runs from the conserved cysteine through the conserved F or W. Each record gives: J gene, D gene, V gene, CDR3 protein, CDR3 DNA. D genes are given only for firm matches.

J gene: TRBJ2-5
D gene: TRBD1
V gene: TRBV11-2
CDR3 protein: CASSSDHRGLETQYF
CDR3 DNA: TGTGCCAGCAGCTCCGACCACAGGGGGCTAGAGACCCAGTACTTC

J gene: TRBJ2-1
D gene: TRBD2
V gene: TRBV9
CDR3 protein: CASSVRTSGRAAAGSSYNEQFF
CDR3 DNA: TGTGCCAGCAGCGTCCGGACTAGCGGGAGGGCCGCCGCGGGGTCCTCCTACAATGAGCAGTTCTTC

J gene: TRBJ1-4
D gene: TRBD1
V gene: TRBV6-5
CDR3 protein: CASSYRQGTNEKLFF
CDR3 DNA: TGTGCCAGCAGTTACCGACAGGGCACTAATGAAAAACTGTTTTTT

J gene: TRBJ1-3
D gene: TRBD1
V gene: TRBV18
CDR3 protein: CASSPDRVKSGNTIYF
CDR3 DNA: TGTGCCAGCTCACCCGACAGGGTTAAATCTGGAAACACCATATATTTT

J gene: TRBJ1-1
D gene: TRBD1
V gene: TRBV4-1
CDR3 protein: CASSPTGGEAFF
CDR3 DNA: TGCGCCAGCAGCCCGACAGGGGGTGAAGCTTTCTTT

J gene: TRBJ1-1
D gene: TRBD1
V gene: TRBV11-2
CDR3 protein: CASSFGQGNTEAFF
CDR3 DNA: TGTGCCAGCAGCTTTGGACAGGGGAACACTGAAGCTTTCTTT

J gene: TRBJ1-2
D gene: TRBD1
V gene: TRBV7-9
CDR3 protein: CASSLDPGQGNYGYTF
CDR3 DNA: TGTGCCAGCAGCCTTGACCCGGGACAGGGAAACTATGGCTACACCTTC

J gene: TRBJ1-4
D gene: TRBD1
V gene: TRBV7-9
CDR3 protein: CASSTNDRGNEKLFF
CDR3 DNA: TGTGCCAGCAGCACGAATGACAGGGGGAATGAAAAACTGTTTTTT

J gene: TRBJ1-2
D gene: TRBD1
V gene: TRBV7-2
CDR3 protein: CASSLDRGNYGYTF
CDR3 DNA: TGTGCCAGCAGCCTCGACAGGGGCAACTATGGCTACACCTTC

J gene: TRBJ2-5
D gene: -
V gene: TRBV5-4
CDR3 protein: CASNQAGLSQETQYF
CDR3 DNA: TGTGCCAGCAACCAAGCCGGACTATCCCAAGAGACCCAGTACTTC

J gene: TRBJ2-7
D gene: TRBD1
V gene: TRBV5-4
CDR3 protein: CASSTDRGYEQYF
CDR3 DNA: TGTGCCAGCAGCACAGACAGGGGGTACGAGCAGTACTTC

J gene: TRBJ2-3
D gene: -
V gene: TRBV7-3
CDR3 protein: CASSFRIGGPADTQYF
CDR3 DNA: TGTGCCAGCAGCTTTAGAATTGGAGGGCCCGCAGATACGCAGTATTTT

J gene: TRBJ1-1
D gene: TRBD1
V gene: TRBV11-3
CDR3 protein: CASSDRGSTEAFF
CDR3 DNA: TGTGCCAGCAGCGACAGGGGTAGTACTGAAGCTTTCTTT

J gene: TRBJ2-5
D gene: TRBD2
V gene: TRBV19
CDR3 protein: CATIAGGPIETQYF
CDR3 DNA: TGTGCCACCATAGCGGGAGGGCCGATAGAGACCCAGTACTTC

J gene: TRBJ1-5
D gene: -
V gene: TRBV6-5
CDR3 protein: CASSYSGRGGNQPQHF
CDR3 DNA: TGTGCCAGCAGTTACTCGGGCAGGGGAGGCAATCAGCCCCAGCATTTT

J gene: TRBJ2-5
D gene: -
V gene: TRBV15
CDR3 protein: CATSRRQQETQYF
CDR3 DNA: TGTGCCACCAGCAGGAGACAGCAAGAGACCCAGTACTTC

J gene: TRBJ2-2
D gene: -
V gene: TRBV10-1
CDR3 protein: CASSESFTGELFF
CDR3 DNA: TGCGCCAGCAGTGAGTCCTTCACCGGGGAGCTGTTTTTT

J gene: TRBJ1-5
D gene: TRBD1
V gene: TRBV19
CDR3 protein: CASSLRLTGGSNQPQHF
CDR3 DNA: TGTGCCAGTAGTCTACGGTTGACAGGGGGTAGCAATCAGCCCCAGCATTTT

J gene: TRBJ2-7
D gene: -
V gene: TRBV28
CDR3 protein: CASRTEYEQYF
CDR3 DNA: TGTGCCAGCAGGACTGAGTACGAGCAGTACTTC

J gene: TRBJ1-1
D gene: -
V gene: TRBV7-9
CDR3 protein: CASSPSSNGVNTGAFF
CDR3 DNA: TGTGCCAGCAGCCCTAGTTCCAACGGGGTGAACACTGGAGCTTTCTTT

J gene: TRBJ2-6
D gene: -
V gene: TRBV13
CDR3 protein: CASSLGGTKPSGANVLTF
CDR3 DNA: TGTGCCAGCAGCTTAGGGGGCACGAAACCCTCTGGGGCCAACGTCCTGACTTTC

J gene: TRBJ2-5
D gene: -
V gene: TRBV5-1
CDR3 protein: CASSSPLGGGETQYF
CDR3 DNA: TGCGCCAGCAGCTCGCCTTTAGGGGGTGGCGAGACCCAGTACTTC

J gene: TRBJ1-5
D gene: -
V gene: TRBV4-3
CDR3 protein: CASSQVWAGNQPQHF
CDR3 DNA: TGCGCCAGCAGCCAAGTTTGGGCTGGCAATCAGCCCCAGCATTTT

J gene: TRBJ2-5
D gene: -
V gene: TRBV29-1
CDR3 protein: CSGRGQGRGETQYF
CDR3 DNA: TGCAGCGGGCGAGGGCAGGGGCGAGGGGAGACCCAGTACTTC

J gene: TRBJ1-1
D gene: -
V gene: TRBV6-5
CDR3 protein: CASSYSLTANTEAFF
CDR3 DNA: TGTGCCAGCAGTTACTCTTTGACAGCGAACACTGAAGCTTTCTTT

J gene: TRBJ2-3
D gene: TRBD1
V gene: TRBV5-1
CDR3 protein: CASSLAGTGLRDTQYF
CDR3 DNA: TGCGCCAGCAGCTTGGCCGGGACAGGGCTGAGGGATACGCAGTATTTT

J gene: TRBJ2-7
D gene: TRBD1
V gene: TRBV27
CDR3 protein: CASSLSPGQGSYEQYF
CDR3 DNA: TGTGCCAGCAGTTTATCCCCGGGACAGGGTTCCTACGAGCAGTACTTC

J gene: TRBJ1-2
D gene: -
V gene: TRBV5-1
CDR3 protein: CASSSDGGDGYTF
CDR3 DNA: TGCGCCAGCAGCTCAGATGGGGGGGATGGCTACACCTTC

J gene: TRBJ2-1
D gene: TRBD2
V gene: TRBV6-5
CDR3 protein: CASSPGGSFNEQFF
CDR3 DNA: TGTGCCAGCTCTCCGGGCGGGAGTTTTAATGAGCAGTTCTTC

J gene: TRBJ1-1
D gene: -
V gene: TRBV5-1
CDR3 protein: CASSRTGTEAFF
CDR3 DNA: TGCGCCAGCAGCCGGACTGGCACTGAAGCTTTCTTT

J gene: TRBJ2-3
D gene: TRBD2
V gene: TRBV5-4
CDR3 protein: CASTLTSGSRDTQYF
CDR3 DNA: TGTGCCAGCACCCTTACTAGCGGGAGTCGGGATACGCAGTATTTT

J gene: TRBJ2-5
D gene: -
V gene: TRBV9
CDR3 protein: CASSVGGGLGETQYF
CDR3 DNA: TGTGCCAGCAGCGTAGGTGGAGGGCTGGGAGAGACCCAGTACTTC

J gene: TRBJ1-1
D gene: -
V gene: TRBV28
CDR3 protein: CASSVQQGVTEAFF
CDR3 DNA: TGTGCCAGCAGTGTTCAACAGGGTGTCACTGAAGCTTTCTTT

J gene: TRBJ2-3
D gene: TRBD1
V gene: TRBV27
CDR3 protein: CASSLSVGQGAFGDTQYF
CDR3 DNA: TGTGCCAGCAGTTTATCGGTGGGACAGGGGGCGTTCGGAGATACGCAGTATTTT

J gene: TRBJ2-7
D gene: -
V gene: TRBV2
CDR3 protein: CASIEGLYEQYF
CDR3 DNA: TGTGCCAGCATTGAGGGACTCTACGAGCAGTACTTC

J gene: TRBJ2-1
D gene: TRBD2
V gene: TRBV15
CDR3 protein: CATSRDRGTSGNEQFF
CDR3 DNA: TGTGCCACCAGCAGAGATCGGGGGACTAGCGGGAATGAGCAGTTCTTC

J gene: TRBJ2-7
D gene: TRBD1
V gene: TRBV5-4
CDR3 protein: CASSSSGGSYEQYF
CDR3 DNA: TGTGCCAGCAGCTCCTCAGGGGGCTCCTACGAGCAGTACTTC

J gene: TRBJ2-3
D gene: TRBD2
V gene: TRBV4-1
CDR3 protein: CASSRGGLAGLGDTQYF
CDR3 DNA: TGCGCCAGCAGCCGGGGAGGACTAGCGGGACTTGGAGATACGCAGTATTTT

J gene: TRBJ2-7
D gene: -
V gene: TRBV19
CDR3 protein: CASRPGDTGDFGEQYF
CDR3 DNA: TGTGCCAGTCGCCCCGGGGATACAGGGGACTTCGGCGAGCAGTACTTC

J gene: TRBJ1-2
D gene: -
V gene: TRBV5-6
CDR3 protein: CASSLWGEDYGYTF
CDR3 DNA: TGTGCCAGCAGCTTGTGGGGGGAAGACTATGGCTACACCTTC